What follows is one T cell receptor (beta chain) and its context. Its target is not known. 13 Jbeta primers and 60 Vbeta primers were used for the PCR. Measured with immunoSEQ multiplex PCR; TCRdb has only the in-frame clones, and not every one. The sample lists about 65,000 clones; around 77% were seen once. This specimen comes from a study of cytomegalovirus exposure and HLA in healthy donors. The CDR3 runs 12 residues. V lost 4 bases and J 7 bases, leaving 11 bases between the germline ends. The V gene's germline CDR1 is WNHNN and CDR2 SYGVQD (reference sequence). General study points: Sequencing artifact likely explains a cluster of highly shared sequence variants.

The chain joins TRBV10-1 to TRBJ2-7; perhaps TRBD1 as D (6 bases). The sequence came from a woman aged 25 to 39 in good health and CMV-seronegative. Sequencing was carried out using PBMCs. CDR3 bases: TGCGCCAGCAGTGGGAAACAGGGAGAGCAGTACTTC. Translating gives CASSGKQGEQYF.